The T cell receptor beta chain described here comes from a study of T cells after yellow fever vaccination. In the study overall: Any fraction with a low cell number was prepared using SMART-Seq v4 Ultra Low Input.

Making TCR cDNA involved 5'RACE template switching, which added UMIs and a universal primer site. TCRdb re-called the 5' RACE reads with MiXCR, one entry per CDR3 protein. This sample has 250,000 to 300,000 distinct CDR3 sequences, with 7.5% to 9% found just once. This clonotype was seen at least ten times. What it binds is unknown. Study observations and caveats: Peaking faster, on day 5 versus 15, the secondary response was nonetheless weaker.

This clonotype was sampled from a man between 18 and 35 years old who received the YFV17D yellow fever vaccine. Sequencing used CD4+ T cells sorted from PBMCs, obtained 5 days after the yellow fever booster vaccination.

CDR3 residues: CASSQEPGQGFQPQHF. CDR3 nucleotides: TGCGCCAGCAGCCAAGAACCAGGACAGGGTTTCCAGCCCCAGCATTTT. This chain links TRBV4-1 with TRBJ1-5, with 8 bases aligning to TRBD1. In germline, CDR1 is MGHRA, CDR2 YSYEKL. The CDR3 is made up of 16 amino acids. Losses at the gene ends were 0 bases for V and 7 bases for J; bases not matched to a gene: 8.